The following is a T cell receptor (beta chain) sequence with its context. Its antigen is as yet unknown. CDR3 length: 12 residues. Trimming stripped 3 bases from V and 2 bases from J, with 4 bases between. Per the germline V gene, CDR1 is SGHTA and CDR2 is FQGNSA. The entry originates in a study of cytomegalovirus exposure and HLA in healthy donors. Overall study findings and caveats: It was 150 or so TCR beta chains that were listed as cytomegalovirus-associated.

The assay was immunoSEQ multiplex PCR, and TCRdb's table has in-frame clones only and misses some. The data show fewer than 250,000 clones, with about 83% seen just once and 2% to 3% held by the top ten. The sample consisted of PBMCs. This clonotype was obtained from a young man in good health and CMV-seronegative. The gene calls are TRBV7-2 and TRBJ1-2; D remains unclear. CDR3 in DNA: TGTGCCAGCAGCTTCCAGAACTATGGCTACACCTTC. Encoded protein: CASSFQNYGYTF. Filled out from reference TRBV7-2 and TRBJ1-2, the complete variable domain reads GAGVSQSPSNKVTEKGKDVELRCDPISGHTALYWYRQSLGQGLEFLIYFQGNSAPDKSGLPSDRFSAERTGGSVSTLTIQRTQQEDSAVYLCASSFQNYGYTFGSGTRLTVV.